A selection of T cell receptor beta chains follows, all from one sample in a study of blood T cell repertoires in COVID-19. Produced via immunoSEQ multiplex PCR; TCRdb's table is partial and in-frame only. The sample gives tens of thousands of clones, 86% of which show up once; about 17% is in the top ten. The sequenced sample consisted of peripheral blood. The receptors here all came from a woman older than 75 with acute or convalescent COVID-19. Both conserved end residues are part of each CDR3. The order of the fields is J gene, D gene, clone size, V gene, CDR3 protein, CDR3 DNA. The D gene is left open where the match is weak. Rows may omit the clone size; those that give it use once, few, many or a size class.

J: TRBJ2-5
D: TRBD2
size: NA
V: TRBV2
CDR3: CASRKESGGRETQYF
DNA: TGTGCCAGCAGGAAGGAGAGCGGGGGCAGAGAGACCCAGTACTTC

J: TRBJ2-5
D: TRBD1
size: NA
V: TRBV25-1
CDR3: CASSVTGGRQETQYF
DNA: TGTGCCAGCAGTGTCACAGGGGGCAGGCAAGAGACCCAGTACTTC

J: TRBJ2-3
D: TRBD2
size: NA
V: TRBV28
CDR3: CASSFSLAGMDTQYF
DNA: TGTGCCAGCAGTTTCAGCCTAGCGGGGATGGATACGCAGTATTTT

J: TRBJ1-2
D: NA
size: NA
V: TRBV28
CDR3: CASSLGQGNGYTF
DNA: TGTGCCAGCAGTTTAGGGCAGGGGAATGGTTACACCTTC

J: TRBJ1-1
D: NA
size: once
V: TRBV5-1
CDR3: CASSLAGGNTEAFF
DNA: TGCGCCAGCAGCTTGGCGGGGGGAAACACTGAAGCTTTCTTT

J: TRBJ1-2
D: TRBD1
size: NA
V: TRBV2
CDR3: CASSGDRVYGYTF
DNA: TGTGCCAGCAGCGGGGACAGGGTATATGGCTACACCTTC

J: TRBJ2-7
D: NA
size: NA
V: TRBV18
CDR3: CASSRTDSYEQYF
DNA: TGTGCCAGCTCACGGACAGACTCCTACGAGCAGTACTTC

J: TRBJ2-3
D: NA
size: NA
V: TRBV24-1
CDR3: CATASGRGATDTQYF
DNA: TGTGCCACCGCCTCGGGCAGGGGAGCAACAGATACGCAGTATTTT

J: TRBJ1-2
D: NA
size: NA
V: TRBV3-1/TRBV3-2
CDR3: CASSQVDSPYGYTF
DNA: TGTGCCAGCAGCCAAGTCGACAGCCCCTATGGCTACACCTTC

J: TRBJ1-4
D: NA
size: NA
V: TRBV28
CDR3: CASTGGRGFNEKLFF
DNA: TGTGCCAGCACTGGGGGGAGGGGATTTAATGAAAAACTGTTTTTT

J: TRBJ2-7
D: NA
size: NA
V: TRBV19
CDR3: CASSLHGENYEQYF
DNA: TGTGCCAGTAGCCTACATGGAGAGAACTACGAGCAGTACTTC

J: TRBJ2-3
D: TRBD2
size: NA
V: TRBV20-1
CDR3: CSASLPGTSGGAGGTQYF
DNA: TGCAGTGCTAGTCTTCCGGGAACTAGCGGGGGAGCGGGGGGTACGCAGTATTTT

J: TRBJ1-6
D: NA
size: NA
V: TRBV5-6
CDR3: CASSFRGAPLHF
DNA: TGTGCCAGCAGCTTTCGGGGGGCACCCCTCCACTTT

J: TRBJ1-3
D: NA
size: NA
V: TRBV4-1
CDR3: CASTQRGPSGNTIYF
DNA: TGCGCCAGCACTCAAAGGGGTCCCTCTGGAAACACCATATATTTT

J: TRBJ2-5
D: NA
size: NA
V: TRBV6-5
CDR3: CASSDTGKMRGTQYF
DNA: TGTGCCAGCAGCGATACAGGGAAGATGAGAGGGACCCAGTACTTC

J: TRBJ2-5
D: TRBD1
size: NA
V: TRBV2
CDR3: CASRTGTGKWETQYF
DNA: TGTGCCAGCAGAACCGGGACAGGGAAGTGGGAGACCCAGTACTTC

J: TRBJ2-5
D: TRBD2
size: NA
V: TRBV5-1
CDR3: CASSLAVGLGTGAQYF
DNA: TGCGCCAGCAGCTTGGCTGTGGGACTAGGGACCGGGGCCCAGTACTTC

J: TRBJ1-1
D: TRBD1
size: NA
V: TRBV10-2
CDR3: CASTTGAGNTEAFF
DNA: TGCGCCAGCACTACAGGGGCGGGGAACACTGAAGCTTTCTTT

J: TRBJ2-1
D: TRBD2
size: NA
V: TRBV4-1
CDR3: CASSITSGGNNEQFF
DNA: TGCGCCAGCAGCATAACTAGCGGGGGGAACAATGAGCAGTTCTTC

J: TRBJ2-5
D: NA
size: NA
V: TRBV2
CDR3: CASRAGGGETQYF
DNA: TGTGCCAGCAGGGCAGGAGGAGGCGAGACCCAGTACTTC

J: TRBJ2-1
D: NA
size: NA
V: TRBV24-1
CDR3: CATSDSATGGGFNEQFF
DNA: TGTGCCACCAGTGATTCCGCCACAGGGGGAGGGTTCAATGAGCAGTTCTTC

J: TRBJ1-1
D: TRBD1
size: NA
V: TRBV24-1
CDR3: CATRTDRGWYKTEAFF
DNA: TGTGCCACCAGAACCGACAGGGGATGGTATAAGACTGAAGCTTTCTTT

J: TRBJ1-5
D: NA
size: NA
V: TRBV2
CDR3: CASRGVGNQPQHF
DNA: TGTGCCAGCAGAGGGGTAGGTAATCAGCCCCAGCATTTT

J: TRBJ1-3
D: NA
size: NA
V: TRBV5-5
CDR3: CASSLAVDTIYF
DNA: TGTGCCAGCAGCCTCGCGGTAGACACCATATATTTT

J: TRBJ1-2
D: TRBD1
size: NA
V: TRBV28
CDR3: CASRPDRAYGYTF
DNA: TGTGCCAGCAGACCAGACAGGGCCTATGGCTACACCTTC

J: TRBJ1-2
D: NA
size: NA
V: TRBV6-5
CDR3: CASRPQNRENYGYTF
DNA: TGTGCCAGCAGACCTCAAAACAGGGAAAACTATGGCTACACCTTC

J: TRBJ2-1
D: TRBD1
size: NA
V: TRBV5-1
CDR3: CASSLTGDYEQFF
DNA: TGCGCCAGCAGCTTGACAGGGGATTATGAGCAGTTCTTC

J: TRBJ2-3
D: NA
size: NA
V: TRBV7-9
CDR3: CASSLQRDTQYF
DNA: TGTGCCAGCAGCTTACAGCGAGATACGCAGTATTTT

J: TRBJ2-7
D: NA
size: NA
V: TRBV2
CDR3: CASRRDTTYEQYF
DNA: TGTGCCAGCAGACGGGACACAACCTACGAGCAGTACTTC

J: TRBJ2-2
D: TRBD2
size: NA
V: TRBV11-1
CDR3: CASGDSGGYTGELFF
DNA: TGTGCCAGCGGCGACAGCGGGGGCTACACCGGGGAGCTGTTTTTT

J: TRBJ2-5
D: TRBD2
size: once
V: TRBV11-3
CDR3: CASSLRTSGAQETQYF
DNA: TGTGCCAGCAGCCTAAGGACTAGCGGGGCTCAAGAGACCCAGTACTTC

J: TRBJ2-5
D: NA
size: NA
V: TRBV7-9
CDR3: CASSLGTRQETQYF
DNA: TGTGCCAGCAGCTTAGGCACAAGACAAGAGACCCAGTACTTC

J: TRBJ2-3
D: TRBD1
size: NA
V: TRBV3-1/TRBV3-2
CDR3: CASSPGQESTDTQYF
DNA: TGTGCCAGCAGCCCGGGACAGGAGAGCACAGATACGCAGTATTTT

J: TRBJ2-1
D: TRBD2
size: NA
V: TRBV29-1
CDR3: CSVELAGAPSEQFF
DNA: TGCAGCGTTGAGCTAGCGGGGGCCCCCAGTGAGCAGTTCTTC

J: TRBJ2-7
D: TRBD1
size: NA
V: TRBV10-3
CDR3: CAVGRGQGYEQYF
DNA: TGTGCCGTGGGAAGGGGACAGGGCTACGAGCAGTACTTC

J: TRBJ2-7
D: NA
size: NA
V: TRBV2
CDR3: CASSERLERTYEQYF
DNA: TGTGCCAGCAGTGAAAGACTGGAACGGACCTACGAGCAGTACTTC

J: TRBJ2-7
D: TRBD1
size: NA
V: TRBV5-1
CDR3: CASSVDRGNGEQYF
DNA: TGCGCCAGCAGCGTGGACAGGGGGAATGGCGAGCAGTACTTC

J: TRBJ2-2
D: TRBD1
size: once
V: TRBV7-2
CDR3: CASSNRDRATGELFF
DNA: TGTGCCAGCAGCAACCGGGACAGGGCCACCGGGGAGCTGTTTTTT

J: TRBJ1-1
D: NA
size: NA
V: TRBV6-5
CDR3: CASSYWGGKAFF
DNA: TGTGCCAGCAGTTACTGGGGGGGTAAAGCTTTCTTT

J: TRBJ1-1
D: NA
size: NA
V: TRBV7-9
CDR3: CASSYTSGTEAFF
DNA: TGTGCCAGCAGCTACACCTCAGGGACTGAAGCTTTCTTT